This TCR beta chain was recovered during a study of T cells in Graves' hyperthyroidism and ophthalmopathy. Findings of the study overall: The blood repertoire included most of the expanded thyroid clonotypes above 0.001. From stable hyperthyroidism, ophthalmopathy was set apart by a 13 V-J model.

This clonotype was detected a few times. Its specificity is unknown. What was amplified from RNA transcripts were TCR beta CDR3 regions. The HTBI primer set was used in a first-round RT-PCR of the TCR CDR3. TCRdb re-called the multiplex PCR reads through MiXCR, storing one row per CDR3 protein. The data hold a few hundred thousand distinct CDR3 sequences, with 35% to 55% observed a single time. In germline, CDR1 is KGHDR, CDR2 SFDVKD. The CDR3 covers 13 residues. Sequenced sample: peripheral blood or thyroid tissue (not recorded which). The genes are TRBV24-1 and TRBJ1-5; tentative D call: TRBD1 (6 bases). The clonotype was recovered from a woman between 18 and 30 years old with Graves' hyperthyroidism. CDR3 in amino acids: CDTGRTSNQPQHF. In DNA, the CDR3 is TGTGACACAGGGAGGACGAGCAATCAGCCCCAGCATTTT.